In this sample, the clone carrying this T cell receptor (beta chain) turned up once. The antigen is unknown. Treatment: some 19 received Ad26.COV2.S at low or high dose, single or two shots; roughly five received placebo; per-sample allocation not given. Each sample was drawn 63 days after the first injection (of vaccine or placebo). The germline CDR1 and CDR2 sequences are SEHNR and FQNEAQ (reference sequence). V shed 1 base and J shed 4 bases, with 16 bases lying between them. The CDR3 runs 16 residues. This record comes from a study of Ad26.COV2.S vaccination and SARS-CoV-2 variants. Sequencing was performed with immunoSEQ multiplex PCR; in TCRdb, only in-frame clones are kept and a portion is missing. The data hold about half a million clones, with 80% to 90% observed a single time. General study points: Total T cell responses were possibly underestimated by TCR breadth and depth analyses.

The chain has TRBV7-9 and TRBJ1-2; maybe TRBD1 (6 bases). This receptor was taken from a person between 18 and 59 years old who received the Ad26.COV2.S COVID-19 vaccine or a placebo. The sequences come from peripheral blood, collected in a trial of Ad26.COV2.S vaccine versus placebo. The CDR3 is CASSLGGRGIGYGYTF. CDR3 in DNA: TGTGCCAGCAGCTTAGGGGGGCGAGGGATAGGCTATGGCTACACCTTC.